The 18 T cell receptor beta chains below were found in one sample sequenced in a study of a mutant IDH1 vaccine in newly diagnosed glioma. Time point given: week 23, last vaccination. A single vaccine dose contained 300 ug of mutant IDH1 20-mer peptide, and topical imiquimod was used with it. No antigens are known for them. Sequencing was performed with immunoSEQ multiplex PCR; in TCRdb, only in-frame clones are kept and a portion is missing. The data contain more than 55,000 clones, approximately 78% of them seen just once; the ten biggest clones take up roughly 8.8%. The source material was PBMCs, sampled from a glioma patient whose treatment included an IDH1 peptide vaccine. These receptors were collected from a middle-aged woman with glioma. Some clones in this sample may be carry-over from other donors' samples.

The rearrangement uses TRBV5-4 and TRBJ2-2, with a possible D match to TRBD2 (6 bases). Germline V gene lookup returns CDR1 SGHNT and CDR2 YYREEE (reference sequence). This CDR3 is built from 14 residues. Deletions cut 4 bases from V and 8 bases from J, with 15 bases between. The CDR3 DNA reads TGTGCCAGCAGCCCGGATTCGGGGGAGGGGGAGCTGTTTTTT. This encodes CASSPDSGEGELFF.

This chain connects TRBV4-1 to TRBJ1-3; the D gene is possibly TRBD1 (5 bases). Per germline, CDR1 MGHRA and CDR2 YSYEKL. The ends were cut back, 1 base at V and 3 bases at J, with 16 bases in the middle. This CDR3 comprises 17 residues. DNA for the CDR3: TGCGCCAGCAGCCAAGGTAAAGGGACCGCTGATGGAAACACCATATATTTT. It encodes CASSQGKGTADGNTIYF.

About this clone: The sample contains more than one DNA sequence encoding this CDR3. The chain uses TRBV9 and TRBJ2-5, with D possibly being TRBD1 or TRBD2 (5 bases each). The germline V and J ends were trimmed by 2 bases and 1 base, with 9 bases remaining between them. The CDR3 length is 14 residues. Germline-derived CDR1 and CDR2 are SGDLS and YYNGEE. The CDR3 sequence is CASSVGTAQETQYF. The CDR3 DNA follows: TGTGCCAGCAGCGTGGGGACGGCCCAAGAGACCCAGTACTTC.

V usage is TRBV19 and J usage is TRBJ1-1; 10 nucleotides match TRBD1. The CDR3 runs to 15 residues. The trim removed 5 bases at V and 5 bases at J, leaving 8 bases unmatched. CDR1 and CDR2 (germline): LNHDA, SQIVND (reference sequence). The CDR3: CASSHPGQGRTEAFF. CDR3 DNA: TGTGCCAGTAGTCATCCGGGACAGGGGAGGACTGAAGCTTTCTTT.

This rearrangement joins TRBV9 to TRBJ2-2; perhaps TRBD1 as D (6 bases). Trimming removed 4 bases at V and 5 bases at J, with 21 bases between. The length of the CDR3 is 17 residues. The germline CDR1 and CDR2 sequences are SGDLS and YYNGEE. As DNA, the CDR3 is TGTGCCAGCAGCCCAGACCCCAGGGGATCGTGGACCGGGGAGCTGTTTTTT. This codes for CASSPDPRGSWTGELFF.

This clone occurred a few times. J is TRBJ2-2 and V is TRBV6-4; TRBD1 might be the D (5 bases). CDR3 length: 15 amino acids. The ends were cut back, 5 bases at V and 1 base at J, with 11 bases in the middle. Per the germline V gene, CDR1 is MRHNA and CDR2 is SNTAGT. The chain's CDR3 is CASSQQAENTGELFF. CDR3 bases: TGTGCCAGCAGTCAACAGGCCGAGAACACCGGGGAGCTGTTTTTT.

This clone was observed once. The chain links TRBV7-9 to TRBJ2-7; 10 bases match TRBD1. Germline-derived CDR1 and CDR2 are SEHNR and FQNEAQ (reference sequence). The CDR3 consists of 18 residues. Trimming at V came to 5 bases and at J to 4 bases, leaving 17 bases not matched to a gene. The CDR3 is CASSQPPPTGTGVYEQYF. The CDR3, as DNA: TGTGCCAGCAGCCAACCGCCCCCAACCGGGACAGGGGTTTACGAGCAGTACTTC.

The J gene is TRBJ1-4, the V gene TRBV30; tentatively, D is TRBD1 (5 bases). The CDR3 extends over 13 amino acids. With 6 bases removed from V and 8 bases from J, the gap between germline ends came to 16 bases. Germline CDR1 is GTSNPN and CDR2 is SVGIG (reference sequence). The CDR3 region is CACVPSGLEKLFF. The CDR3 DNA is TGTGCCTGCGTTCCCTCAGGGTTGGAAAAACTGTTTTTT.

The chain employs TRBV30 and TRBJ1-1, with D possibly matching TRBD1 (6 bases). This CDR3 spans 11 amino acids. Trimming shortened V by 4 bases and J by 8 bases, and 11 bases separated the two germline ends. Germline V gene data show CDR1 as GTSNPN and CDR2 as SVGIG (reference sequence). Here the CDR3 reads CAWILDREAFF. The CDR3 DNA reads as TGTGCCTGGATCCTTGACAGGGAAGCTTTCTTT.

The V gene is TRBV18, the J gene TRBJ2-7, with D unresolved. Trimming left V 2 bases short and J 2 bases short, with 10 bases between. The CDR3 covers 14 residues. Germline CDR1 and CDR2: KGHSH and LQKENI. The CDR3 sequence is CASSPEVFPYEQYF. In nucleotides, the CDR3 is TGTGCCAGCTCACCAGAGGTTTTCCCCTACGAGCAGTACTTC.

The chain uses TRBV2 and TRBJ1-2; 8 bases agree with TRBD1. Germline values: CDR1 SNHLY, CDR2 FYNNEI. This CDR3 contains 13 residues. The ends lost 3 bases at V and 8 bases at J; junction bases unmatched: 5. The CDR3 sequence is CASSDGQGPGYTF. The CDR3 DNA reads TGTGCCAGCAGTGATGGACAGGGTCCCGGCTACACCTTC.

The chain combines TRBV6-5 with TRBJ1-2; no clear D. The CDR3 is made up of 15 amino acids. Trimming left V 0 bases short and J 8 bases short, with 16 bases between. Germline lookup yields CDR1 MNHEY and CDR2 SVGAGI. This chain's CDR3 is CASSYSREATRGYTF. The CDR3, as DNA: TGTGCCAGCAGTTACTCCCGGGAGGCAACAAGAGGCTACACCTTC.

The rearrangement uses TRBV19 and TRBJ1-2; D is possibly TRBD1 (5 bases). V lost 5 bases and J 4 bases, leaving 11 bases between the germline ends. Germline V gene sequence: CDR1 LNHDA, CDR2 SQIVND (reference sequence). The CDR3 sequence is 13 residues long. The CDR3 region is CASSHDGGYGYTF. CDR3 in DNA: TGTGCCAGTAGTCACGACGGGGGCTATGGCTACACCTTC.

The V and J genes are TRBV27 and TRBJ1-2; D uncertain. Trimming took off 3 bases at V and 5 bases at J, with 16 bases between the two ends. Germline CDR1 reads MNHEY; CDR2 reads SMNVEV (reference sequence). This CDR3 contains 15 residues. This CDR3 reads CASSFYPLGRYGYTF. In nucleotides, the CDR3 is TGTGCCAGCAGTTTCTACCCCCTGGGGAGGTATGGCTACACCTTC.

This clone occurred a few times. CDR3 in DNA: TGTGCCAGCAGCGTAGGGGGCAGGAACACTGAAGCTTTCTTT. Amino acids: CASSVGGRNTEAFF. The rearrangement uses TRBV9 and TRBJ1-1; tentative D call: TRBD1 (5 bases). The length of the CDR3 is 14 residues. The germline CDR1 and CDR2 sequences are SGDLS and YYNGEE. Trimming shortened V by 0 bases and J by 1 base, and 7 bases separated the two germline ends.

The chain employs TRBV6-5 and TRBJ1-1, with unresolved D. V lost 6 bases and J 3 bases, leaving 11 bases between the germline ends. The CDR3 loop spans 13 amino acids. CDR1 and CDR2 (germline): MNHEY, SVGAGI. CDR3 residues: CASRWGRDTEAFF. The CDR3 DNA sequence: TGTGCCAGCAGATGGGGTAGAGACACTGAAGCTTTCTTT.

This clone was seen more than once but under ten times. One end of the junction does not line up with germline, which may come from a read error. This chain connects TRBV5-1 to TRBJ1-1, with D hard to call. This CDR3 comprises 13 residues. Germline assignment: CDR1 SGHRS and CDR2 YFSETQ. The chain's CDR3 is CASRLDAFTEAFF. The CDR3 DNA reads as TGCGCCAGCAGATTGGACGCCTTCACCGAAGCTTTCTTT.

This clone was observed a single time. This sequence joins TRBV6-1 and TRBJ1-5; D is possibly TRBD1 (6 bases). V gave up 7 bases and J gave up 0 bases, with 10 bases separating them. The CDR3 spans 14 residues. Germline V CDR1 and CDR2: MNHNS, SASEGT. Written as DNA, the CDR3 is TGTGCCAGCAAGAAACAGGGTAGCAATCAGCCCCAGCATTTT. This translates into CASKKQGSNQPQHF.